This section outlines one T cell receptor beta chain sequence together with its context. Its cognate antigen is unknown. Time point meaning: sample taken at primary tumor resection. Sequencing covered unsorted whole RNA taken from tumor, nontumor lung or frozen PBMC. This specimen comes from a study of spatial heterogeneity in lung cancer. As for the study in general: Consistently, beta-chain sequences turned up in larger numbers than alpha-chain sequences did.

Trimming stripped 0 bases from V and 4 bases from J, with 13 bases between. Germline values: CDR1 SGHRS, CDR2 YFSETQ. The CDR3 has 15 amino acids. The study's findings and limits: At tumor resection, ubiquitous expanded TCRs were detected in blood more often than later.

TCRdb re-derived calls from the 5' RACE reads in MiXCR, one entry per CDR3 protein. The top ten clones hold roughly 40% of a sample with roughly 48,000 distinct CDR3 sequences, roughly 10% of them seen once. J is TRBJ1-1 and V is TRBV5-1; D call uncertain. The input for sequencing was PBMCs, taken at surgery. The TCR sequence derives from a female donor with early-stage non-small cell lung cancer. The CDR3 loop reads CASSLDGWEGTEAFF. The CDR3 nucleotides are TGCGCCAGCAGCTTGGACGGCTGGGAGGGCACTGAAGCTTTCTTT.